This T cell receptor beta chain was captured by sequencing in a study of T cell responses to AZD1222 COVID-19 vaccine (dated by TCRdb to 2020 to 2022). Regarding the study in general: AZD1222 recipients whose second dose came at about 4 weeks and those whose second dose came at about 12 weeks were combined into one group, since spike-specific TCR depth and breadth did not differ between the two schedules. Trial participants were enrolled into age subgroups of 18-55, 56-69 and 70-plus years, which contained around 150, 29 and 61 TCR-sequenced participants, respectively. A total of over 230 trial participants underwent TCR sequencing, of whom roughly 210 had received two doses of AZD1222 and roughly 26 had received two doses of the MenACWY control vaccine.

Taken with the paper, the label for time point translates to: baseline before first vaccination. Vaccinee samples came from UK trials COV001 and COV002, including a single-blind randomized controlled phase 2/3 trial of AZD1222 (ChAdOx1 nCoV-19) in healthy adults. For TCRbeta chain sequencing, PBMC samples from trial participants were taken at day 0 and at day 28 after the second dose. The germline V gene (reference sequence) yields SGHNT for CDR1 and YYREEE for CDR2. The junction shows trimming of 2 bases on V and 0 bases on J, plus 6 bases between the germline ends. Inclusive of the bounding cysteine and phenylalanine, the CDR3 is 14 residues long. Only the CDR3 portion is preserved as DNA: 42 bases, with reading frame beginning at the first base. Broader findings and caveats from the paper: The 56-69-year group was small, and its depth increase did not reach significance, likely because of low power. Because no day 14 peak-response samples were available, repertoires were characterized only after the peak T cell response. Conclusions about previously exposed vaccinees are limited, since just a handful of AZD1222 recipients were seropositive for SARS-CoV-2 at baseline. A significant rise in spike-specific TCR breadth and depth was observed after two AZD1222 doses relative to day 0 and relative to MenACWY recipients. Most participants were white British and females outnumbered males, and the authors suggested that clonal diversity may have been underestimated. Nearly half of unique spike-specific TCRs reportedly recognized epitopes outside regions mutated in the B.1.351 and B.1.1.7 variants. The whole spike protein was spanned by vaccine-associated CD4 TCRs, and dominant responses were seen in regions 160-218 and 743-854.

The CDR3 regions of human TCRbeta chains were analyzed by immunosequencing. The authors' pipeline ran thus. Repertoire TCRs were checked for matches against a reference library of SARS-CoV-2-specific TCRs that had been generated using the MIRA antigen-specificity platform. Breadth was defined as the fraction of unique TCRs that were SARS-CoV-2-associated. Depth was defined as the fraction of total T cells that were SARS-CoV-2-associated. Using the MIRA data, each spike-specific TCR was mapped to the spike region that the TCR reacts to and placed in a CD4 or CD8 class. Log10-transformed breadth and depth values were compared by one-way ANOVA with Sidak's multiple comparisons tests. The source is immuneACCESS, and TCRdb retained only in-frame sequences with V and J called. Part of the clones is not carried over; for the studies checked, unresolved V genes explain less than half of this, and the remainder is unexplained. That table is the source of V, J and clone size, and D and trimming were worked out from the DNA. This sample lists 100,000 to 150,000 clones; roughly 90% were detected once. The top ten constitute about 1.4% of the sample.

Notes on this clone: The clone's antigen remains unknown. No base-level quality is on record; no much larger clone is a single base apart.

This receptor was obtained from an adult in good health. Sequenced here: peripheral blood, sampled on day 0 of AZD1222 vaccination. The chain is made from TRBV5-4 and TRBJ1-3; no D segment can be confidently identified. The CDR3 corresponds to CASSFTGSGNTIYF. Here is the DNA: TGTGCCAGCAGCTTCACGGGCTCTGGAAACACCATATATTTT. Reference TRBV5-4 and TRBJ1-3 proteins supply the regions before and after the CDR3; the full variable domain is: ETGVTQSPTHLIKTRGQQVTLRCSSQSGHNTVSWYQQALGQGPQFIFQYYREEENGRGNFPPRFSGLQFPNYSSELNVNALELDDSALYLCASSFTGSGNTIYFGEGSWLTVV.